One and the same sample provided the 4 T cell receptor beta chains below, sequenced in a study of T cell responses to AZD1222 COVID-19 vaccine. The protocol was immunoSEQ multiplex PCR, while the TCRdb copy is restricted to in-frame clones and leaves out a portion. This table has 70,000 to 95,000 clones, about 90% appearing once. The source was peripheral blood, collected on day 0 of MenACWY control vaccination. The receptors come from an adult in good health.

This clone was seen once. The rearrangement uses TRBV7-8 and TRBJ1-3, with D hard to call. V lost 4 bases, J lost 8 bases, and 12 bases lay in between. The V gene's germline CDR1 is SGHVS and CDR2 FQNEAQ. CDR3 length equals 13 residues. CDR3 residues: CASSWTEGHTIYF. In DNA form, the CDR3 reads TGTGCCAGCAGCTGGACCGAAGGACACACCATATATTTT.

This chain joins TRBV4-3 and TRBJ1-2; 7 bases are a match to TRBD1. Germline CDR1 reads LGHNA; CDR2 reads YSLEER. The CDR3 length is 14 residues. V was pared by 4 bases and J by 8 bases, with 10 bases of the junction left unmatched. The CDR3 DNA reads TGCGCCAGCAGCCCCGACAGGGTCGGAAGCGGCTACACCTTC. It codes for CASSPDRVGSGYTF.

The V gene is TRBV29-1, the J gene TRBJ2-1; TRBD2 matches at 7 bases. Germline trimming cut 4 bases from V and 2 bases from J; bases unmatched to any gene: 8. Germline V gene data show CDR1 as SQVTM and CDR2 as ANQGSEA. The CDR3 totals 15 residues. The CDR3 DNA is TGCAGCGTTGCAACAGCGGGGTCTACCTACAATGAGCAGTTCTTC. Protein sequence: CSVATAGSTYNEQFF.

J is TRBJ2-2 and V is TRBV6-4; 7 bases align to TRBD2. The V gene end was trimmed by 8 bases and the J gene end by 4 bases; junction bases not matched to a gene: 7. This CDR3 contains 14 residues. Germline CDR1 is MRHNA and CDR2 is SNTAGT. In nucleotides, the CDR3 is TGTGCCAGCTCGGAAGCGGGGACCACCGGGGAGCTGTTTTTT. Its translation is CASSEAGTTGELFF.